This record looks at one T cell receptor beta chain sequence and its context. The CDR3 is 21 amino acids. Trimming pared 0 bases from V and 7 bases from J, leaving 31 bases between. CDR1 and CDR2 from the germline V gene are LNHDA and SQIVND (reference sequence). This specimen belongs to a study of OX40 agonist ivuxolimab in advanced cancers. TCRdb's copy holds only in-frame clones and misses some; the assay was immunoSEQ multiplex PCR. The sample has more than 80,000 clones, less than 95% seen once. The material was CD4+ or CD8+ T cells sorted from blood, obtained in a trial of the OX40 agonist ivuxolimab. This chain joins TRBV19 and TRBJ1-5; D is uncertain. This TCR was recovered from an adult with an advanced solid tumor such as melanoma, head and neck, liver or kidney cancer. The CDR3 coding sequence is TGTGCCAGTAGTATAGATCGTCGGCGTTGGCGGGTCTCGGAGTCGGGCCAGCCCCAGCATTTT. Translation gives CASSIDRRRWRVSESGQPQHF.